This T cell receptor (beta chain) was captured in a study of T cells in Graves' hyperthyroidism and ophthalmopathy. The CDR3 has 14 residues. Germline CDR1 is MNHEY and CDR2 is SVGAGI. Trimming pared 0 bases from V and 3 bases from J, leaving 9 bases between. Regions amplified from RNA transcripts were the TCR beta CDR3 regions. First-round RT-PCR with HTBI primers amplified the TCR CDR3 region. TCRdb reprocessed the multiplex PCR reads via MiXCR and lists one record per CDR3 protein. The data contain 340,000 or so distinct CDR3 sequences, under 25% of them seen just once; the ten biggest clones take up over 40%. This clonotype occurred many times.

This receptor was taken from a woman between 50 and 59 years old with Graves' hyperthyroidism. Material for sequencing was blood. The V and J genes are TRBV6-5 and TRBJ2-7; D possibly corresponds to TRBD1 (5 bases). For the CDR3, the DNA is TGTGCCAGCAGTTACTCATTCCAGGGCTACGAGCAGTACTTC. It encodes CASSYSFQGYEQYF.